One sample yielded the 24 T cell receptor beta chains listed below, sequenced in a study of shared clonotypes between healthy human individuals. Only CD45RO-negative cells positively selected for CCR7 counted as naive CD8 cells, so terminally differentiated effector memory CD45RA+ cells were excluded. Assay used: immunoSEQ multiplex PCR; TCRdb lists only in-frame clones, some missing. Of about 700,000 clones in the sample, 92% were seen once. The sample comprised naive CD8+ T cells sorted from blood. Receptors originate from a man aged 25 to 40 in good health.

This clone showed up just once. The chain has TRBV5-8 and TRBJ2-3; perhaps TRBD2 as D (6 bases). Trimming removed 10 bases from V and 4 bases from J, with 10 bases in between. This CDR3 contains 11 residues. The germline CDR1 and CDR2 sequences are SGHTS and YDEGEE. The CDR3 loop is CALSGADTQYF. CDR3 DNA sequence: TGTGCCCTTTCGGGGGCAGATACGCAGTATTTT.

V and J are TRBV15 and TRBJ1-4; D call uncertain. The germline CDR1 and CDR2 sequences are LNHNV and YYDKDF (reference sequence). Trimming cost V 5 bases and J 8 bases, with 18 bases left between them. This CDR3 spans 15 amino acids. The DNA of the CDR3 is TGTGCCACCAGCGTAGATCCGGTGGCTACAGAAAAACTGTTTTTT. Translating it yields CATSVDPVATEKLFF.

The J gene is TRBJ1-5, the V gene TRBV19, with D possibly being TRBD1 (6 bases). The germline V gene encodes CDR1 LNHDA and CDR2 SQIVND (reference sequence). This CDR3 is 15 amino acids long. Trimming cost V 4 bases and J 0 bases, with 10 bases left between them. CDR3 nucleotide sequence: TGTGCCAGTAGTAACCGGGACACTAGCAATCAGCCCCAGCATTTT. This sequence encodes CASSNRDTSNQPQHF.

This rearrangement joins TRBV6-6 to TRBJ1-2; D might be TRBD1 (5 bases). V was clipped by 4 bases and J by 0 bases, with 15 bases between them. Germline loops: CDR1 MNHNY, CDR2 SVGAGI (reference sequence). The CDR3 consists of 16 residues. CDR3 region: CASSWSSGPSNYGYTF. The CDR3 coding sequence is TGTGCCAGCAGTTGGAGTTCGGGACCTTCTAACTATGGCTACACCTTC.

V is TRBV29-1 and J is TRBJ2-1, with D maybe TRBD2 (5 bases). This CDR3 contains 13 residues. The ends were cut back, 7 bases at V and 4 bases at J, with 14 bases in the middle. Germline assignment: CDR1 SQVTM and CDR2 ANQGSEA. CDR3 nucleotides: TGCAGCGGCGACGGTAGCGCGTACAATGAGCAGTTCTTC. The encoded protein is CSGDGSAYNEQFF.

V and J are TRBV7-9 and TRBJ2-4; 8 bases are a match to TRBD1. Germline V gene lookup returns CDR1 SEHNR and CDR2 FQNEAQ (reference sequence). Trimming removed 4 bases from V and 7 bases from J; junction bases left unmatched: 9. This CDR3 contains 15 residues. The DNA for the CDR3 is TGTGCCAGCAGCTCCCCGGACAGGGTTTTTAACATTCAGTACTTC. Translation: CASSSPDRVFNIQYF.

This chain connects TRBV5-4 to TRBJ1-2, with TRBD1 identical over 9 bases. The trim removed 4 bases at V and 5 bases at J, leaving 9 bases unmatched. This CDR3 comprises 15 residues. CDR1 is SGHNT, CDR2 YYREEE, per germline (reference sequence). CDR3 in amino acids: CASSGPGTGKYGYTF. CDR3 nucleotide sequence: TGTGCCAGCAGCGGGCCCGGGACAGGGAAATATGGCTACACCTTC. The full variable domain, in which reference TRBV5-4 and TRBJ1-2 provide the parts outside the CDR3, is ETGVTQSPTHLIKTRGQQVTLRCSSQSGHNTVSWYQQALGQGPQFIFQYYREEENGRGNFPPRFSGLQFPNYSSELNVNALELDDSALYLCASSGPGTGKYGYTFGSGTRLTVV.

The chain has TRBV7-9 and TRBJ2-7, with TRBD1 identical over 8 bases. Trimming removed 5 bases from V and 2 bases from J; junction bases left unmatched: 14. Germline CDR1 and CDR2: SEHNR and FQNEAQ (reference sequence). The CDR3 contains 17 residues. Written as DNA, the CDR3 is TGTGCCAGCAGCCGGGGACCCCCCGGGACAGGCACCTACGAGCAGTACTTC. Protein: CASSRGPPGTGTYEQYF. Looking up the rest from reference TRBV7-9 and TRBJ2-7 gives the full variable domain: DTGVSQNPRHKITKRGQNVTFRCDPISEHNRLYWYRQTLGQGPEFLTYFQNEAQLEKSRLLSDRFSAERPKGSFSTLEIQRTEQGDSAMYLCASSRGPPGTGTYEQYFGPGTRLTVT.

CDR3 DNA: TGTGCCAGCAGCTTAGTTGGCGGGAGGGCCTACAATGAGCAGTTCTTC. Amino acids: CASSLVGGRAYNEQFF. The chain carries TRBV7-6 and TRBJ2-1, with 9 bases identical to TRBD2. The V gene end was trimmed by 1 base and the J gene end by 2 bases; junction bases not matched to a gene: 3. This CDR3 has 16 amino acids. Germline CDR1 is SGHVS and CDR2 is FNYEAQ. Using reference TRBV7-6 and TRBJ2-1 for the parts outside the CDR3, the full variable domain is GAGVSQSPRYKVTKRGQDVALRCDPISGHVSLYWYRQALGQGPEFLTYFNYEAQQDKSGLPNDRFSAERPEGSISTLTIQRTEQRDSAMYRCASSLVGGRAYNEQFFGPGTRLTVL.

As to this clone: At one end, the junction sequence differs from germline, possibly due to a read error. The V call is TRBV7-7, the J call TRBJ1-2; D uncertain. Germline CDR1 SSHAT, CDR2 FNYEAQ (reference sequence). CDR3 size: 14 residues. DNA of the CDR3: TGTGCTAGCAGCTTAGTCCAGCTGTGGTGTGGCTACACCTTC. Translation gives CASSLVQLWCGYTF.

This chain uses TRBV6-1 with TRBJ1-3; D is undetermined. Germline V gene sequence: CDR1 MNHNS, CDR2 SASEGT. The CDR3 loop spans 16 amino acids. The germline V and J ends were trimmed by 3 bases and 0 bases, with 12 bases remaining between them. For the CDR3, the DNA is TGTGCCAGCAGTGAGACCCAGCTCTACTCTGGAAACACCATATATTTT. As protein: CASSETQLYSGNTIYF.

J is TRBJ2-5 and V is TRBV28, with unresolved D. CDR1 is MDHEN and CDR2 is SYDVKM in the germline V gene. This CDR3 is 14 amino acids long. Trimming shortened V by 3 bases and J by 2 bases, and 10 bases separated the two germline ends. CDR3 loop: CASSFTQPQETQYF. As DNA, the CDR3 is TGTGCCAGCAGTTTCACACAGCCGCAAGAGACCCAGTACTTC.

This clone appeared once. The chain links TRBV5-6 to TRBJ2-2; 8 bases agree with TRBD1. The CDR3 contains 13 residues. CDR1 SGHDT and CDR2 YYEEEE come from the germline V gene. V was clipped by 3 bases and J by 6 bases; unmatched bases: 1. The CDR3 nucleotides read TGTGCCAGCAGCTGGACAGGGTCCGGGGAGCTGTTTTTT. Its translation is CASSWTGSGELFF.

The CDR3 region is CASSTLGRDLNNEQFF. Here the CDR3 DNA reads TGTGCCAGCAGCACTCTCGGGCGGGATCTAAACAATGAGCAGTTCTTC. This sequence joins TRBV9 and TRBJ2-1, with D possibly being TRBD2 (6 bases). Per the germline V gene, CDR1 is SGDLS and CDR2 is YYNGEE. The CDR3 extends over 16 amino acids. Trimming removed 4 bases from V and 5 bases from J, with 19 bases in between. The full variable domain, rest sourced from reference TRBV9 and TRBJ2-1, is DSGVTQTPKHLITATGQRVTLRCSPRSGDLSVYWYQQSLDQGLQFLIQYYNGEERAKGNILERFSAQQFPDLHSELNLSSLELGDSALYFCASSTLGRDLNNEQFFGPGTRLTVL.

The chain has TRBV5-5 and TRBJ1-1; D is ambiguous. This CDR3 region has 14 residues. Trimming left V 4 bases short and J 1 base short, with 11 bases between. Looked up from germline, CDR1 is SGHKS and CDR2 is YYEKEE (reference sequence). CDR3 sequence reads: CASSPGGGNTEAFF. CDR3 bases: TGTGCCAGCAGCCCGGGAGGAGGGAACACTGAAGCTTTCTTT.

This chain uses TRBV13 with TRBJ2-5, with D tentatively TRBD2 (5 bases). The CDR3 sequence is 15 residues long. Trimming took off 7 bases at V and 5 bases at J, with 20 bases between the two ends. CDR1 and CDR2 from the germline V gene are PRHDT and FYEKMQ (reference sequence). CDR3 region: CASTRRSLADETQYF. DNA of the CDR3: TGTGCCAGCACCCGCAGAAGTCTAGCAGACGAGACCCAGTACTTC.

The chain couples TRBV6-5 to TRBJ1-5; maybe TRBD1 (6 bases). Trimming removed 4 bases at V and 4 bases at J, with 14 bases between. The CDR3 has 15 amino acids. Per the germline V gene, CDR1 is MNHEY and CDR2 is SVGAGI. The CDR3 sequence is CASSSGRQANQPQHF. The CDR3 nucleotides read TGTGCCAGCAGTTCCGGCCGACAGGCTAATCAGCCCCAGCATTTT.

This clone was counted a single time. The chain is built from TRBV19 and TRBJ2-1, with D tentatively TRBD2 (5 bases). The CDR3 contains 13 residues. CDR1 is LNHDA and CDR2 is SQIVND in the germline V gene (reference sequence). V gave up 0 bases and J gave up 10 bases, with 10 bases separating them. The DNA for the CDR3 is TGTGCCAGTAGTATAGATGAGGGAGTCGAGCAGTTCTTC. It yields the protein CASSIDEGVEQFF.

The chain joins TRBV19 to TRBJ2-5; D ambiguous. Trimming shortened V by 1 base and J by 2 bases, and 8 bases separated the two germline ends. Germline loops: CDR1 LNHDA, CDR2 SQIVND (reference sequence). The CDR3 has 14 residues. As DNA, the CDR3 is TGTGCCAGTAGTATAGGGGCCGTACAAGAGACCCAGTACTTC. This gives the protein CASSIGAVQETQYF. The entire variable domain, with the rest obtained from reference TRBV19 and TRBJ2-5, is as follows: DGGITQSPKYLFRKEGQNVTLSCEQNLNHDAMYWYRQDPGQGLRLIYYSQIVNDFQKGDIAEGYSVSREKKESFPLTVTSAQKNPTAFYLCASSIGAVQETQYFGPGTRLLVL.

CDR3 residues: CASSELQEPDTYEQYF. The CDR3 nucleotides are TGTGCCAGCAGTGAACTACAGGAACCTGATACCTACGAGCAGTACTTC. The chain is built from TRBV6-1 and TRBJ2-7, with TRBD1 as a possible D gene (5 bases). CDR1 and CDR2 (germline): MNHNS, SASEGT. The CDR3 is 16 residues long. Trimming took 2 bases from V and 2 from J, leaving 16 bases between them.

CDR3 bases: TGTGCCAGCAGCCAAGCAGGGATCGAGGGCAATCAGCCCCAGCATTTT. This encodes CASSQAGIEGNQPQHF. The chain links TRBV4-2 to TRBJ1-5; D possibly corresponds to TRBD1 (5 bases). The V and J ends lost 1 base and 2 bases respectively, with 12 bases between them. This CDR3 spans 16 amino acids. Germline-derived CDR1 and CDR2 are LGHNA and YNFKEQ.

V and J are TRBV27 and TRBJ2-3, with a possible D match to TRBD1 (6 bases). CDR3 size: 14 residues. Trimming took 5 bases from V and 2 from J, leaving 11 bases between them. Germline values: CDR1 MNHEY, CDR2 SMNVEV (reference sequence). The CDR3 reads CASSPLGHTDTQYF. Here the CDR3 DNA reads TGTGCCAGCAGTCCCCTGGGACACACAGATACGCAGTATTTT.

V gene TRBV7-6 combines with J gene TRBJ2-7; D is unclear. From germline, CDR1 is SGHVS and CDR2 FNYEAQ. The length of the CDR3 is 15 residues. V lost 2 bases and J lost 4, with 15 bases in between. The CDR3 region has the DNA TGTGCCAGCAGCTTATCAGTAGGGTTTGGTTACGAGCAGTACTTC. Translating gives CASSLSVGFGYEQYF.

This chain joins TRBV10-2 and TRBJ2-7; 9 bases are a match to TRBD2. Germline V gene data show CDR1 as WSHSY and CDR2 as SAAADI. There are 14 residues in the CDR3. V lost 6 bases and J lost 0; bases outside the gene matches: 3. The CDR3 DNA follows: TGCGCCAGCAGGACTAGCGGAAGCTCCTACGAGCAGTACTTC. Translated, it gives CASRTSGSSYEQYF.